The 16 T cell receptor beta chains in this list originate from one sample, sequenced in a study of memory CD8 T cells in hepatitis C reinfection (dated by TCRdb to between 2016 and 2019). The protocol used for the library was the immunoSEQ multiplex PCR assay. TCRdb took over this immuneACCESS table, retaining in-frame rearrangements with V and J assigned. Such tables are incomplete; in checked studies, under half of the missing clones stem from an unresolved V gene, and the remainder is unexplained. The sample table holds tens of thousands of clones, of which around nine tenths were seen once. More than 0.95% of the sample goes to the ten largest clones. The sample's time point, from its label and the paper: peak reinfection, 3 to 8 weeks after reinfection detection. Sorted cells were sequenced directly ex vivo, with no in vitro expansion before TCR sequencing. Sequencing was performed on naive CD8+ T cells sorted from blood. The meaning of the sample's cell subset or site label: total naive CD8+CD45RO- T cells. These receptors were collected from a man between 18 and 35 years old with hepatitis C virus infection.

The V call is TRBV6-1, the J call TRBJ1-1, with 7 bases matching TRBD1. V gave up 4 bases and J gave up 11 bases; unmatched junction bases: 7. The CDR3 contains 12 residues. Germline CDR1 and CDR2: MNHNS and SASEGT. Here the CDR3 reads CASSVTGEGAFF. The CDR3 DNA reads as TGTGCCAGCAGTGTTACAGGGGAAGGCGCTTTCTTT.

The chain employs TRBV6-5 and TRBJ1-1, with no clear D. CDR3 size: 13 residues. Trimming removed 5 bases from V and 1 base from J, with 8 bases in between. The V gene's germline CDR1 is MNHEY and CDR2 SVGAGI. The DNA of the CDR3 is TGTGCCAGCAGTCTGACACCGAACACTGAAGCTTTCTTT. Translated, it gives CASSLTPNTEAFF.

The rearrangement joins TRBV4-1 to TRBJ1-4, with TRBD1 as a possible D gene (6 bases). The CDR3 is 14 residues long. The V gene lost 2 bases and the J gene lost 8 bases, with 12 bases spanning the gap. Germline V gene data show CDR1 as MGHRA and CDR2 as YSYEKL. This CDR3 is CASSQNTGPEKLFF. The CDR3 DNA follows: TGCGCCAGCAGCCAAAATACAGGGCCGGAAAAACTGTTTTTT.

This clone appeared once. The chain links TRBV5-8 to TRBJ2-3; D perhaps matches TRBD1 (6 bases). Germline V lookup: CDR1 SGHTS, CDR2 YDEGEE. V dropped 4 bases and J dropped 4 bases, with 16 bases sitting between them. There are 15 residues in the CDR3. This CDR3 reads CASSPRDRIPDTQYF. The CDR3 DNA follows: TGTGCCAGCAGCCCCCGCGACAGGATACCAGATACGCAGTATTTT.

This clone was detected a few times. The chain joins TRBV4-3 to TRBJ1-5, with 9 bases identical to TRBD1. CDR1 is LGHNA and CDR2 is YSLEER in the germline V gene. This CDR3 has 15 amino acids. V lost 1 base and J lost 3; bases outside the gene matches: 1. CDR3 loop: CASSQGTGVNQPQHF. In DNA, the CDR3 is TGCGCCAGCAGCCAAGGGACAGGGGTCAATCAGCCCCAGCATTTT.

V usage is TRBV27 and J usage is TRBJ2-5; 7 positions match TRBD1. The end of the DNA is better explained by TRBJ2-7, so the J call may be wrong. CDR3 length: 14 residues. The germline V gene encodes CDR1 MNHEY and CDR2 SMNVEV (reference sequence). CDR3 sequence: CASSPQGVYYEQYF. The CDR3, as DNA: TGTGCCAGCAGTCCCCAGGGGGTATACTACGAGCAGTACTTC.

The chain uses TRBV7-9 and TRBJ2-1; D is perhaps TRBD2 (7 bases). The V gene's germline CDR1 is SEHNR and CDR2 FQNEAQ (reference sequence). CDR3 length: 13 residues. V gave up 0 bases and J gave up 15 bases, with 15 bases separating them. CDR3 in amino acids: CASSLALGGAMFF. CDR3 sequence (DNA): TGTGCCAGCAGCTTAGCGCTAGGGGGGGCCATGTTCTTC.

This chain connects TRBV7-8 to TRBJ2-1; 8 bases align to TRBD1. From germline, CDR1 is SGHVS and CDR2 FQNEAQ. After removal of 2 bases from V and 8 bases from J, the junction contained 8 bases not matched to a gene. The CDR3 runs to 15 residues. CDR3 nucleotides: TGTGCCAGCAGCTTAAGCCAGGGGGCCCTCTATGAGCAGTTCTTC. The encoded protein is CASSLSQGALYEQFF.

CDR3 bases: TGCGCCAGCAGCTTGACGGGGGGTAAAAACATTCAGTACTTC. It yields the protein CASSLTGGKNIQYF. The rearrangement joins TRBV5-1 to TRBJ2-4, with 7 bases fitting TRBD2. Germline loops: CDR1 SGHRS, CDR2 YFSETQ. CDR3 length equals 14 residues. The ends lost 1 base at V and 4 bases at J; junction bases unmatched: 2.

The chain couples TRBV6-5 to TRBJ2-5; D ambiguous. Trimming shortened V by 0 bases and J by 4 bases, and 12 bases separated the two germline ends. Germline V lookup: CDR1 MNHEY, CDR2 SVGAGI. The CDR3 has 15 amino acids. CDR3 amino acids: CASSYSNPTGETQYF. In nucleotides, the CDR3 is TGTGCCAGCAGTTACTCGAACCCCACTGGAGAGACCCAGTACTTC.

The chain is built from TRBV5-1 and TRBJ2-3; TRBD2 matches 9 bases. V lost 7 bases and J lost 4; bases outside the gene matches: 10. Germline loops: CDR1 SGHRS, CDR2 YFSETQ. The CDR3 length is 15 residues. DNA for the CDR3: TGCGCCAGCTCTCTTAGCCGGACTAGCGCAGATACGCAGTATTTT. Amino acid sequence: CASSLSRTSADTQYF.

This chain joins TRBV11-2 and TRBJ2-7; maybe TRBD1 (6 bases). Per the germline V gene, CDR1 is SGHAT and CDR2 is FQNNGV. V shed 3 bases and J shed 4 bases, with 7 bases lying between them. The CDR3 is 12 amino acids. CDR3 nucleotide sequence: TGTGCCAGCAGCTTCGACAGGTACGAGCAGTACGTC. This gives the protein CASSFDRYEQYV.

The chain has TRBV6-4 and TRBJ2-7, with 10 bases lining up with TRBD2. Germline-derived CDR1 and CDR2 are MRHNA and SNTAGT. Germline trimming cut 6 bases from V and 3 bases from J; bases unmatched to any gene: 11. The CDR3 loop spans 16 amino acids. The CDR3 region is CASRRQREGRYYEQYF. The CDR3, as DNA: TGTGCCAGCAGGAGGCAGCGGGAGGGCCGCTACTACGAGCAGTACTTC.

The V gene is TRBV6-5, the J gene TRBJ2-1, with 8 bases that match TRBD1. Germline V gene lookup returns CDR1 MNHEY and CDR2 SVGAGI. The V gene end was trimmed by 6 bases and the J gene end by 5 bases; junction bases not matched to a gene: 3. This CDR3 has 13 residues. For the CDR3, the DNA is TGTGCCAGCAGAGGGGACAGGCACAATGAGCAGTTCTTC. Translated: CASRGDRHNEQFF.

The genes are TRBV4-1 and TRBJ2-7; maybe TRBD1 (5 bases). The CDR3 length is 15 residues. Trimming pared 3 bases from V and 2 bases from J, leaving 14 bases between. Germline CDR1 MGHRA, CDR2 YSYEKL. CDR3 protein: CASSHTNRPTYEQYF. The CDR3 DNA reads TGCGCCAGCAGCCACACTAACAGGCCAACCTACGAGCAGTACTTC.

The chain couples TRBV19 to TRBJ2-3, with TRBD2 as a possible D gene (6 bases). The germline gives CDR1 LNHDA, CDR2 SQIVND (reference sequence). The CDR3 covers 16 residues. The V gene lost 3 bases and the J gene lost 0 bases, with 13 bases spanning the gap. This CDR3 is CASSILGLTSTDTQYF. The DNA for the CDR3 is TGTGCCAGTAGTATCCTTGGACTAACTAGCACAGATACGCAGTATTTT.